Following are 25 T cell receptor beta chains from one sample sequenced in a study of OX40 agonist ivuxolimab in advanced cancers. Using immunoSEQ multiplex PCR, the repertoire was profiled, and TCRdb retains in-frame clones only, with some absent. This table has 95,000 to 150,000 clones, under 95% appearing once. The sample was CD4+ or CD8+ T cells sorted from blood, taken in a trial of the OX40 agonist ivuxolimab. The source is an adult with an advanced solid tumor such as melanoma, head and neck, liver or kidney cancer.

J is TRBJ2-5 and V is TRBV7-2; D possibly corresponds to TRBD1 (6 bases). The CDR3 has 17 amino acids. Germline lookup yields CDR1 SGHTA and CDR2 FQGNSA. Trimming pared 3 bases from V and 2 bases from J, leaving 19 bases between. The CDR3 here is CASSLNSLAGAQETQYF. CDR3 DNA: TGTGCCAGCAGCTTGAACAGCCTGGCAGGGGCACAAGAGACCCAGTACTTC.

The chain is built from TRBV5-4 and TRBJ2-3, with 10 bases identical to TRBD2. J lost 3 bases, V lost 6 bases, and 4 bases had no gene match. CDR1 is SGHNT, CDR2 YYREEE, per germline (reference sequence). CDR3 length: 14 residues. The DNA of the CDR3 is TGTGCCAGCACCATGGGACTAGCGACAGATACGCAGTATTTT. It translates to CASTMGLATDTQYF.

This clone was picked up one time. The chain links TRBV9 to TRBJ1-3, with TRBD1 as a possible D gene (5 bases). The length of the CDR3 is 17 residues. Trimming removed 3 bases at V and 2 bases at J, with 18 bases between. The V gene's germline CDR1 is SGDLS and CDR2 YYNGEE. CDR3 sequence reads: CASSGSWGVGAGNTIYF. The DNA of the CDR3 is TGTGCCAGCAGCGGTAGTTGGGGGGTCGGGGCTGGAAACACCATATATTTT.

The rearrangement joins TRBV6-1 to TRBJ2-3; possible D gene TRBD2, 6 bases. V gave up 4 bases and J gave up 7 bases, with 12 bases separating them. The length of the CDR3 is 13 residues. CDR1 is MNHNS, CDR2 SASEGT, per germline. Here the CDR3 reads CASSGVLAYTQYF. As DNA, the CDR3 is TGTGCCAGCAGTGGGGTCCTAGCGTATACGCAGTATTTT.

The table lists this clone with a few counts. The gene calls are TRBV25-1 and TRBJ2-1; 12 bases agree with TRBD2. Trimming removed 3 bases from V and 6 bases from J; junction bases left unmatched: 9. CDR1 is MGHDK and CDR2 is SYGVNS in the germline V gene. CDR3 length equals 17 residues. The CDR3 nucleotides are TGTGCCAGCAGTGATCCACCGGGACTAGCGGGCGGCAATGAGCAGTTCTTC. Translated, it gives CASSDPPGLAGGNEQFF.

The chain combines TRBV7-2 with TRBJ1-1; TRBD1 agrees at 8 bases. CDR3 length: 16 amino acids. CDR1 is SGHTA, CDR2 FQGNSA, per germline. The V gene end was trimmed by 5 bases and the J gene end by 0 bases; junction bases not matched to a gene: 8. Here the CDR3 DNA reads TGTGCCAGCAGCCGTCCCGGGACAGGATTGAACACTGAAGCTTTCTTT. Translated, it gives CASSRPGTGLNTEAFF.

The V call is TRBV6-6, the J call TRBJ2-5; D unresolved. CDR3 length equals 13 residues. V dropped 1 base and J dropped 1 base, with 4 bases sitting between them. The germline CDR1 and CDR2 sequences are MNHNY and SVGAGI (reference sequence). Here the CDR3 DNA reads TGTGCCAGCAGTTACTTGCTCCAAGAGACCCAGTACTTC. Protein sequence: CASSYLLQETQYF.

The rearrangement joins TRBV5-4 to TRBJ1-1, with D unclear. The V end was cut by 2 bases, the J end by 5 bases, with 7 bases between. The CDR3 runs to 12 residues. Germline V CDR1 and CDR2: SGHNT, YYREEE (reference sequence). CDR3 region: CASSLTETEAFF. The CDR3 DNA sequence: TGTGCCAGCAGCTTAACAGAGACTGAAGCTTTCTTT.

The rearrangement uses TRBV27 and TRBJ2-7; 8 bases align to TRBD1. CDR3 length: 13 residues. CDR1 MNHEY and CDR2 SMNVEV come from the germline V gene (reference sequence). V dropped 6 bases and J dropped 2; count of bases not matched to a gene: 3. CDR3 loop: CASRTGETYEQYF. The CDR3 DNA sequence: TGTGCCAGCAGGACAGGGGAGACCTACGAGCAGTACTTC.

The gene calls are TRBV30 and TRBJ1-5; D may be TRBD1 (5 bases). The CDR3 spans 13 residues. The V end lost 3 bases, the J end lost 3 bases, and 9 bases lay between the germline ends. CDR1 is GTSNPN, CDR2 SVGIG, per germline (reference sequence). In DNA form, the CDR3 reads TGTGCCTGGAGCGGGGCGGACAATCAGCCCCAGCATTTT. Protein sequence: CAWSGADNQPQHF.

The V and J genes are TRBV5-1 and TRBJ2-2; 14 nucleotides line up with TRBD2. Germline-derived CDR1 and CDR2 are SGHRS and YFSETQ. With 4 bases clipped from V and 4 bases from J, the junction kept 12 bases outside the gene matches. This CDR3 region has 19 residues. CDR3 in amino acids: CASSPNRGLAGGFTGELFF. CDR3 nucleotides: TGCGCCAGCAGCCCCAACAGAGGACTAGCGGGAGGTTTCACCGGGGAGCTGTTTTTT.

The J gene is TRBJ2-1, the V gene TRBV21-1; the D call of TRBD1 is as the table states it, not checked on the DNA. TRBV21-1 is classified as a pseudogene. The CDR3 consists of 15 residues. Here the CDR3 DNA reads TGTGCCAGCAGCAGTCAGGGGGAGGAGTACAATGAGCAGTTCTTC. Translated: CASSSQGEEYNEQFF.

This rearrangement joins TRBV6-4 to TRBJ1-1; D ambiguous. This CDR3 has 13 residues. Germline V gene sequence: CDR1 MRHNA, CDR2 SNTAGT. V lost 3 bases, J lost 0 bases, and 5 bases lay in between. For the CDR3, the DNA is TGTGCCAGCAGTGAGCAACTGAACACTGAAGCTTTCTTT. This sequence encodes CASSEQLNTEAFF.

This chain's CDR3 is CASSLTAYEQYF. As DNA, the CDR3 is TGTGCCAGCAGCTTAACGGCCTACGAGCAGTACTTC. This chain connects TRBV7-2 to TRBJ2-7; D is unclear. The CDR3 covers 12 residues. Germline V gives CDR1 SGHTA, CDR2 FQGNSA. With 2 bases removed from V and 2 bases from J, the gap between germline ends came to 4 bases.

The chain recombines TRBV5-1 with TRBJ2-1; unclear D gene. V was trimmed by 0 bases and J by 0 bases, leaving 10 bases between them. The V gene's germline CDR1 is SGHRS and CDR2 YFSETQ. There are 16 residues in the CDR3. This CDR3 is CASSLAWRSSYNEQFF. DNA for the CDR3: TGCGCCAGCAGCTTGGCCTGGCGAAGCTCCTACAATGAGCAGTTCTTC.

The genes are TRBV16 and TRBJ1-2, with 11 bases lining up with TRBD1. The CDR3 is 17 amino acids. V lost 4 bases, J lost 2 bases, and 9 bases stayed unmatched. Per the germline V gene, CDR1 is KGHSY and CDR2 is FQNENV. The CDR3 bases are TGTGCCAGCAGCCCTTACGGACAGGGGGCAAGAAACTATGGCTACACCTTC. This translates into CASSPYGQGARNYGYTF.

The genes are TRBV6-5 and TRBJ2-7, with D perhaps TRBD2 (6 bases). This CDR3 is 14 amino acids long. Germline assignment: CDR1 MNHEY and CDR2 SVGAGI. Trimming removed 7 bases at V and 2 bases at J, with 15 bases between. In nucleotides, the CDR3 is TGTGCCAGCACCCCAAGCGGGCAAACCTACGAGCAGTACTTC. Protein product: CASTPSGQTYEQYF.

The V and J genes are TRBV28 and TRBJ2-7, with 8 nucleotides matching TRBD1. Germline trimming cut 5 bases from V and 1 base from J; bases unmatched to any gene: 13. The CDR3 consists of 17 residues. Per germline, CDR1 MDHEN and CDR2 SYDVKM. Here the CDR3 reads CASSPLPGQGISYEQYF. As DNA, the CDR3 is TGTGCCAGCAGTCCCCTCCCCGGACAGGGAATTTCCTACGAGCAGTACTTC.

This chain connects TRBV15 to TRBJ2-6; D is possibly TRBD1 (6 bases). The CDR3 runs to 16 residues. Germline CDR1 reads LNHNV; CDR2 reads YYDKDF (reference sequence). Between the trimmed V and J ends, which lost 1 base and 1 base, there was a span of 8 bases. The CDR3 loop is CATSRVQGSGANVLTF. DNA for the CDR3: TGTGCCACCAGCAGAGTCCAGGGGTCTGGGGCCAACGTCCTGACTTTC.

V and J are TRBV6-6 and TRBJ1-1; D perhaps matches TRBD1 (6 bases). Germline V gene data show CDR1 as MNHNY and CDR2 as SVGAGI (reference sequence). V lost 7 bases to trimming and J lost 5 bases, with 20 bases between them. The CDR3 is 15 amino acids. The CDR3 DNA follows: TGTGCCAGCACAGACGGGCCAGGGGTGGTTACTGAAGCTTTCTTT. Residues: CASTDGPGVVTEAFF.

This clone was detected only a few times. The rearrangement uses TRBV29-1 and TRBJ2-7; D is perhaps TRBD1 (6 bases). Germline V gene lookup returns CDR1 SQVTM and CDR2 ANQGSEA. CDR3 length: 13 amino acids. V was shortened by 1 base and J by 3 bases, with 10 bases between the two germline ends. As DNA, the CDR3 is TGCAGCGTTGAAGCGGGACAACTCTACGAGCAGTACTTC. As protein: CSVEAGQLYEQYF.

The rearrangement uses TRBV7-2 and TRBJ2-3; 8 bases agree with TRBD2. V was clipped by 4 bases and J by 6 bases; unmatched bases: 6. Germline CDR1 is SGHTA and CDR2 is FQGNSA. This CDR3 has 14 amino acids. The CDR3 sequence is CASSSSGSLDTQYF. DNA for the CDR3: TGTGCCAGCAGCTCGAGCGGGAGTTTGGATACGCAGTATTTT.

The DNA of the CDR3 is TGTGCCAGCAGTTGGTCCACGGGGAGTATGAACACTGAAGCTTTCTTT. As protein: CASSWSTGSMNTEAFF. This chain connects TRBV27 to TRBJ1-1; the D is unclear. V gave up 4 bases and J gave up 0 bases, with 15 bases separating them. Germline CDR1 is MNHEY and CDR2 is SMNVEV (reference sequence). The CDR3 contains 16 residues.

The gene calls are TRBV27 and TRBJ1-2; D gene uncertain. Per the germline V gene, CDR1 is MNHEY and CDR2 is SMNVEV (reference sequence). The V and J ends lost 4 bases and 6 bases respectively, with 9 bases between them. The CDR3 length is 12 residues. This CDR3 reads CASSSSNHGYTF. CDR3 DNA: TGTGCCAGCAGTTCCTCGAACCATGGCTACACCTTC.

The chain uses TRBV19 and TRBJ1-1; the match to TRBD1 covers 7 bases. Per the germline V gene, CDR1 is LNHDA and CDR2 is SQIVND (reference sequence). Trimming took 5 bases from V and 1 from J; bases not matched to a gene: 7. CDR3 length equals 15 residues. The CDR3 DNA is TGTGCCAGTAGTCCCCTCGGACAGGAGAACACTGAAGCTTTCTTT. It is translated as CASSPLGQENTEAFF.